This TCR beta chain emerged from a study of blood T cell repertoires in COVID-19. Study overall: Sample material is recorded as cDNA or gDNA derived from T cells, B-cell-depleted T cells, or PBMCs.

The assay was immunoSEQ multiplex PCR, and TCRdb's table has in-frame clones only and misses some. The table has fewer than 450,000 clones, roughly 90% seen once. Enrolled during active infection, Seattle patients were then followed longitudinally. CDR3 size: 16 residues. After removal of 6 bases from V and 7 bases from J, the junction contained 14 bases not matched to a gene. Germline V gene lookup returns CDR1 WNHNN and CDR2 SYGVQD (reference sequence). The chain uses TRBV10-1 and TRBJ2-1, with 8 bases identical to TRBD2. Specimen: peripheral blood. This TCR derives from a woman between 65 and 79 years old with COVID-19, enrolled during active disease. The CDR3 region has the DNA TGCGCCAGCAGGGATATCAGGACTAGCAACGGTAATGAGCAGTTCTTC. Translation gives CASRDIRTSNGNEQFF.